The clone carrying this TCR beta chain appeared a few times. The data derive from a study of identical twins. The CDR3 extends over 12 amino acids. CDR1 and CDR2 from the germline V gene are DFQATT and SNEGSKA (reference sequence). V was trimmed by 4 bases and J by 5 bases, leaving 11 bases between them. TCRdb called the 5' RACE reads again in MiXCR, with one record for every CDR3 protein. The repertoire holds around 450,000 distinct CDR3 sequences, with 14% as singletons. The sample was also linked to a second study, of yellow fever vaccine responses in identical twins.

This receptor was taken from a woman under 30 in good health. The chain has TRBV20-1 and TRBJ2-5; D ambiguous. The specimen was CD4+ T cells sorted from blood. The CDR3 spells CSAISLSETQYF. CDR3 nucleotide sequence: TGCAGTGCTATTTCACTTTCTGAGACCCAGTACTTC.